These 18 T cell receptor beta chains were sequenced from one sample in a study of shared clonotypes between healthy human individuals (dated by TCRdb to about 2020). Library construction relied on the immunoSEQ multiplex PCR assay. Held by TCRdb, this immuneACCESS table contains in-frame sequences only and omits some clones. Under half of the omission traces to an unresolved V gene where checked; the cause of the rest is unknown. The sample has about 960,000 clones on record, over 75% of them singletons. The top ten constitute approximately 1.5% of the sample. Sequencing used memory CD4+ T cells sorted from blood. Read against the paper, the sample's cell subset or site label means: CD45RA-negative fraction. The receptors were gathered from a man aged 18 to 30 in good health.

This clone was seen more than once but under ten times. V usage is TRBV6-6 and J usage is TRBJ2-2, with D tentatively TRBD2 (6 bases). The CDR3 covers 16 residues. The germline CDR1 and CDR2 sequences are MNHNY and SVGAGI (reference sequence). With 0 bases removed from V and 7 bases from J, the gap between germline ends came to 15 bases. The CDR3 protein is CASSYSGGGAGGELFF. The DNA for the CDR3 is TGTGCCAGCAGTTACTCCGGTGGGGGAGCGGGCGGGGAGCTGTTTTTT.

In regard to this clone: A much bigger clone sits one base away, suggesting this may be a read error. The chain has TRBV7-6 and TRBJ1-1; D is perhaps TRBD1 (6 bases). This CDR3 comprises 13 residues. Germline loops: CDR1 SGHVS, CDR2 FNYEAQ. Trimming removed 4 bases from V and 1 base from J, with 7 bases in between. The CDR3 loop reads CASSSTGNTEAFF. DNA for the CDR3: TGTGCCAGCAGCTCGACAGGGAACACTGAAGCTTTCTTT.

V and J are TRBV30 and TRBJ1-2, with 8 bases fitting TRBD1. There are 15 residues in the CDR3. Germline lookup yields CDR1 GTSNPN and CDR2 SVGIG (reference sequence). V shed 1 base and J 0 bases; nucleotides not matched to a gene: 4. DNA for the CDR3: TGTGCCTGGAGTGGGGACAGGCGAGCTAACTATGGCTACACCTTC. Amino acids: CAWSGDRRANYGYTF.

This chain connects TRBV27 to TRBJ1-5; TRBD1 matches at 7 bases. V shed 8 bases and J 6 bases; nucleotides not matched to a gene: 7. CDR3 length equals 13 residues. From germline, CDR1 is MNHEY and CDR2 SMNVEV (reference sequence). CDR3: CASAGGGGQPQHF. The DNA of the CDR3 is TGTGCCAGCGCTGGAGGGGGCGGTCAGCCCCAGCATTTT.

This clone has just a few counts. The rearrangement links TRBV28 to TRBJ2-7; D is perhaps TRBD1 (6 bases). The CDR3 runs 15 residues. Germline CDR1 and CDR2: MDHEN and SYDVKM. V was cut by 3 bases and J by 2 bases, with 14 bases left in between. The CDR3 reads CASSLATGLTYEQYF. CDR3 sequence (DNA): TGTGCCAGCAGTTTGGCGACAGGCCTAACCTACGAGCAGTACTTC.

This clone has just a few counts. The rearrangement joins TRBV5-1 to TRBJ1-2; 12 bases line up with TRBD1. This CDR3 spans 18 amino acids. The germline V gene has CDR1 SGHRS and CDR2 YFSETQ. V lost 0 bases to trimming and J lost 0 bases; unmatched junction nucleotides: 6. This CDR3 reads CASSLGGTGGTANYGYTF. The CDR3 DNA reads as TGCGCCAGCAGCTTGGGAGGGACAGGGGGCACAGCTAACTATGGCTACACCTTC. Full variable domain (remainder filled in from reference TRBV5-1 and TRBJ1-2): KAGVTQTPRYLIKTRGQQVTLSCSPISGHRSVSWYQQTPGQGLQFLFEYFSETQRNKGNFPGRFSGRQFSNSRSEMNVSTLELGDSALYLCASSLGGTGGTANYGYTFGSGTRLTVV.

The gene calls are TRBV7-9 and TRBJ1-6; 8 nucleotides agree with TRBD1. The germline gives CDR1 SEHNR, CDR2 FQNEAQ (reference sequence). This CDR3 spans 15 amino acids. V gave up 5 bases and J gave up 6 bases; unmatched junction bases: 6. The CDR3 DNA follows: TGTGCCAGCAGCGGCTGGACAGGGTTTAATTCACCCCTCCACTTT. Translating it yields CASSGWTGFNSPLHF. The whole variable domain, filled in from reference TRBV7-9 and TRBJ1-6, reads DTGVSQNPRHKITKRGQNVTFRCDPISEHNRLYWYRQTLGQGPEFLTYFQNEAQLEKSRLLSDRFSAERPKGSFSTLEIQRTEQGDSAMYLCASSGWTGFNSPLHFGNGTRLTVT.

J is TRBJ2-7 and V is TRBV27; a weak D match, TRBD1 (6 bases). V dropped 10 bases and J dropped 3 bases, with 19 bases sitting between them. Germline lookup yields CDR1 MNHEY and CDR2 SMNVEV (reference sequence). CDR3 length: 14 residues. In nucleotides, the CDR3 is TGTGCCACCAGAAGTTTACAGGGTAACTACGAGCAGTACTTC. Protein sequence: CATRSLQGNYEQYF.

The V gene is TRBV11-2, the J gene TRBJ1-3; D unclear. The V gene's germline CDR1 is SGHAT and CDR2 FQNNGV. The CDR3 length is 15 residues. V gave up 0 bases and J gave up 1 base, with 7 bases separating them. Here the CDR3 DNA reads TGTGCCAGCAGCTTAGATTCGGGATCTGGAAACACCATATATTTT. Its translation: CASSLDSGSGNTIYF.

The chain links TRBV5-6 to TRBJ2-7, with 8 bases matching TRBD2. J lost 2 bases, V lost 3 bases, and 7 bases had no gene match. Looked up from germline, CDR1 is SGHDT and CDR2 is YYEEEE. CDR3 size: 15 residues. The CDR3 loop is CASSSGPGLAYEQYF. CDR3 nucleotide sequence: TGTGCCAGCAGCTCAGGTCCGGGACTAGCCTACGAGCAGTACTTC.

The J gene is TRBJ2-5, the V gene TRBV6-5; D ambiguous. The CDR3 has 14 amino acids. Germline V CDR1 and CDR2: MNHEY, SVGAGI. Deletions cut 2 bases from V and 3 bases from J, with 10 bases between. CDR3 nucleotide sequence: TGTGCCAGCAGTTACCCCAACAGAGAAGAGACCCAGTACTTC. Amino acids: CASSYPNREETQYF.

The chain couples TRBV11-2 to TRBJ2-4, with 8 bases fitting TRBD1. V lost 2 bases to trimming and J lost 2 bases; unmatched junction nucleotides: 14. CDR1 and CDR2 from the germline V gene are SGHAT and FQNNGV. CDR3 length: 19 amino acids. CDR3 nucleotides: TGTGCCAGCAGCTTAAGGCAGGGGGCGCGTTTCTCCACCAAAAACATTCAGTACTTC. Residues: CASSLRQGARFSTKNIQYF.

V and J are TRBV10-1 and TRBJ2-1; 8 nucleotides line up with TRBD2. The J segment lost 12 bases and the V segment lost 2 bases, leaving 3 bases of the junction unmatched. This CDR3 comprises 12 residues. Germline lookup yields CDR1 WNHNN and CDR2 SYGVQD (reference sequence). DNA for the CDR3: TGCGCCAGCAGTGAGCGGGAGGGCCTGCAGTTCTTC. Translated: CASSEREGLQFF.

The chain links TRBV6-6 to TRBJ2-5; D is perhaps TRBD1 or TRBD2 (5 bases each). The CDR3 covers 12 residues. V was clipped by 6 bases and J by 5 bases, with 10 bases between them. The germline CDR1 and CDR2 sequences are MNHNY and SVGAGI (reference sequence). CDR3: CASRGERETQYF. In nucleotides, the CDR3 is TGTGCCAGCAGGGGGGAAAGGGAGACCCAGTACTTC.

This rearrangement joins TRBV28 to TRBJ1-6; perhaps TRBD1 as D (5 bases). Looked up from germline, CDR1 is MDHEN and CDR2 is SYDVKM. CDR3 length: 16 residues. Trimming removed 4 bases from V and 4 bases from J, with 14 bases in between. The CDR3 spells CASSSRALGYNSPLHF. Written as DNA, the CDR3 is TGTGCCAGCAGTTCCAGGGCCTTGGGATATAATTCACCCCTCCACTTT.

The chain links TRBV6-5 to TRBJ1-5; the D gene is possibly TRBD1 (6 bases). CDR3 size: 12 residues. Trimming stripped 7 bases from V and 7 bases from J, with 11 bases between. In germline, CDR1 is MNHEY, CDR2 SVGAGI. Here the CDR3 reads CASTTRGQPQHF. In nucleotides, the CDR3 is TGTGCCAGCACTACTAGGGGGCAGCCCCAGCATTTT.

The CDR3 loop reads CSAPGVTTQYF. CDR3 nucleotide sequence: TGCAGTGCCCCAGGGGTAACTACGCAGTATTTT. The V gene is TRBV20-1, the J gene TRBJ2-3, with D perhaps matching TRBD1 (6 bases). V was cut by 6 bases and J by 8 bases, with 12 bases left in between. CDR1 is DFQATT, CDR2 SNEGSKA, per germline (reference sequence). The CDR3 has 11 amino acids.

The V gene is TRBV2, the J gene TRBJ1-2; TRBD1 agrees at 7 bases. V lost 7 bases and J lost 4; bases outside the gene matches: 6. From germline, CDR1 is SNHLY and CDR2 FYNNEI. The CDR3 covers 13 residues. CDR3 region: CASTPGTAYGYTF. The CDR3 nucleotides read TGTGCCAGCACCCCCGGGACAGCCTATGGCTACACCTTC.